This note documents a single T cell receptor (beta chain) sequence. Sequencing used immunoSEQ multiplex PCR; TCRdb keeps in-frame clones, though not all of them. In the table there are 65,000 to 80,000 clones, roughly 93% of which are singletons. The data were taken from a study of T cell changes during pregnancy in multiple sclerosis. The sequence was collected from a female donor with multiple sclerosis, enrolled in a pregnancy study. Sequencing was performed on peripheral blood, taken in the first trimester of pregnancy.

Here the CDR3 reads CASSIGRQGAPEAFF. CDR3 DNA: TGTGCCAGTAGTATTGGGCGACAGGGGGCCCCTGAAGCTTTCTTT. The chain combines TRBV19 with TRBJ1-1; 10 bases are shared with TRBD1. This CDR3 has 15 amino acids. The V gene's germline CDR1 is LNHDA and CDR2 SQIVND (reference sequence). J was trimmed by 6 bases and V by 3 bases; bases with no gene match: 7.